This TCR beta chain was found in a study of CD8+ T cells in alopecia areata. Following RNA extraction, reverse transcription yielded cDNA that acted as the sequencing template. Assay: immunoSEQ multiplex PCR; the TCRdb copy retains only in-frame clones and omits some. Of 200,000 to 250,000 clones in the sample, 50% to 60% were seen once. Stated treatment: oral pan-JAK inhibitor, 5-10 mg twice daily. The starting material was CD4+ T cells sorted from blood, obtained at week 4, from a patient treated with tofacitinib. The source of this sequence is a human donor with alopecia areata.

As DNA, the CDR3 is TGTGCCAGCAGCGGACAGCCGAATCAGCCCCAGCATTTT. It yields the protein CASSGQPNQPQHF. The gene calls are TRBV9 and TRBJ1-5, with D tentatively TRBD1 (5 bases). The CDR3 has 13 amino acids. Germline-derived CDR1 and CDR2 are SGDLS and YYNGEE. Trimming removed 3 bases from V and 4 bases from J, with 8 bases in between.